This is a list of T cell receptor beta chains from one sample in a study of cytomegalovirus exposure and HLA in healthy donors. Sequenced by immunoSEQ multiplex PCR; TCRdb stores in-frame clones only, minus some. This table holds about 200,000 clones, 81% found once. What was sequenced was PBMCs. These receptors were collected from a man aged 18 to 35 in good health and CMV-seronegative. The CDR3 runs from the conserved cysteine through the conserved F or W. A D gene is named only where the DNA matches it firmly. Part of the rows lack a size; the others show once, few, many or a class for expanded clones.

clone_size j_call v_call d_call cdr3_aa cdr3_nt
few TRBJ2-1 TRBV11-2 TRBD2 CASSPSGTSGSFGEQFF TGTGCCAGCAGCCCATCCGGGACTAGCGGGAGTTTCGGTGAGCAGTTCTTC
- TRBJ1-5 TRBV19 - CASSIDRFNQPQHF TGTGCCAGTAGTATAGACAGGTTTAATCAGCCCCAGCATTTT
- TRBJ2-7 TRBV7-2 - CASSIGQTSSYEQYF TGTGCCAGCAGCATCGGACAGACAAGCTCCTACGAGCAGTACTTC
- TRBJ1-1 TRBV5-1 TRBD1 CASSLGQGRTEAFF TGCGCCAGCAGCTTGGGACAGGGCAGGACTGAAGCTTTCTTT
- TRBJ1-5 TRBV7-9 TRBD1 CASSLADRANQPQHF TGTGCCAGCAGCTTAGCCGACAGGGCCAATCAGCCCCAGCATTTT
- TRBJ2-5 TRBV5-1 TRBD2 CASSLSSGETQYF TGCGCCAGCAGCTTGTCTAGCGGGGAGACCCAGTACTTC
- TRBJ2-3 TRBV5-1 TRBD2 CASSLVAGDPADTQYF TGCGCCAGCAGCTTGGTTGCGGGAGATCCCGCAGATACGCAGTATTTT
- TRBJ2-1 TRBV4-1 - CASSQEPNSYNEQFF TGCGCCAGCAGCCAAGAACCTAATAGTTACAATGAGCAGTTCTTC
- TRBJ2-3 TRBV28 TRBD2 CASRLNTGGADTQYF TGTGCCAGCAGACTCAATACGGGAGGGGCAGATACGCAGTATTTT
- TRBJ2-2 TRBV5-1 TRBD2 CASSGLSGLASYTGELFF TGCGCCAGCAGCGGCCTTTCGGGACTAGCGTCTTACACCGGGGAGCTGTTTTTT
few TRBJ2-7 TRBV28 - CASSTWGRGDEQYF TGTGCCAGCAGCACGTGGGGCAGGGGCGACGAGCAGTACTTC
- TRBJ1-1 TRBV29-1 - CSVETVYTEAFF TGCAGCGTTGAAACAGTATACACTGAAGCTTTCTTT
- TRBJ1-1 TRBV9 TRBD1 CASSVVGQGASEAFF TGTGCCAGCAGCGTAGTGGGACAGGGGGCGTCGGAAGCTTTCTTT
few TRBJ2-6 TRBV7-3 TRBD1 CASSSLAGTGSSGANVLTF TGTGCCAGCAGCTCCCTTGCCGGGACAGGATCCTCTGGGGCCAACGTCCTGACTTTC
- TRBJ1-5 TRBV5-1 - CASSFDMAGGYSNQPQHF TGCGCCAGCAGCTTCGATATGGCGGGGGGATATAGCAATCAGCCCCAGCATTTT
- TRBJ2-7 TRBV10-3 TRBD1 CAISDLGTGADYEQYF TGTGCCATCAGCGATCTAGGGACAGGGGCAGACTACGAGCAGTACTTC
- TRBJ1-5 TRBV5-3 TRBD1 CARSLVQGQINQPQHF TGTGCCAGAAGCTTGGTCCAGGGACAGATCAATCAGCCCCAGCATTTT
- TRBJ1-1 TRBV6-4 - CASSDTDRNTEAFF TGTGCCAGCAGTGACACCGACAGGAACACTGAAGCTTTCTTT
once TRBJ2-5 TRBV5-5 - CASSGSPTAIPTYF TGTGCCAGCAGCGGGAGTCCCACAGCCATCCCAACGTACTTC
- TRBJ1-3 TRBV29-1 - CSVFRNGAGNTIYF TGCAGCGTTTTCCGCAACGGGGCTGGAAACACCATATATTTT
- TRBJ1-2 TRBV7-8 TRBD1 CASSLVLVKGALGYTF TGTGCCAGCAGCTTAGTTTTGGTTAAGGGGGCGCTGGGCTACACCTTC
- TRBJ1-1 TRBV7-2 - CASRHRDEAFF TGTGCCAGCAGACACAGGGATGAAGCTTTCTTT
- TRBJ2-6 TRBV2 TRBD1 CASRRWGTAASGANVLTF TGTGCCAGCAGAAGGTGGGGGACAGCGGCCTCTGGGGCCAACGTCCTGACTTTC
few TRBJ1-5 TRBV7-2 - CASSYSGNQPQHF TGTGCCAGCAGCTATTCCGGCAATCAGCCCCAGCATTTT
- TRBJ2-5 TRBV25-1 - CASSELNREKTQYF TGTGCCAGCAGTGAATTGAACAGGGAAAAGACCCAGTACTTC
- TRBJ1-2 TRBV7-8 TRBD1 CASSWSRDRARNGYTF TGTGCCAGCAGCTGGAGCCGTGACAGGGCCCGAAATGGCTACACCTTC
- TRBJ1-4 TRBV5-1 - CASSPAGSEKLFF TGCGCCAGCAGCCCCGCGGGATCTGAAAAACTGTTTTTT
once TRBJ1-1 TRBV11-2 - CASSLVPGWGTEAFF TGTGCCAGCAGCTTAGTTCCAGGGTGGGGCACTGAAGCTTTCTTT
- TRBJ2-3 TRBV6-5 - CASSYSVVGSTDTQYF TGTGCCAGCAGTTACTCCGTTGTCGGGAGCACAGATACGCAGTATTTT
- TRBJ2-2 TRBV6-6 TRBD1 CASSSGQRNTGELFF TGTGCCAGCAGTTCGGGACAGAGGAACACCGGGGAGCTGTTTTTT
- TRBJ2-3 TRBV6-5 TRBD1 CASSLDRWKTDTQYF TGTGCCAGCTCGTTGGACAGGTGGAAGACAGATACGCAGTATTTT
- TRBJ1-5 TRBV5-1 - CASSGQFQPQHF TGCGCCAGCAGCGGACAGTTCCAGCCCCAGCATTTT
few TRBJ1-1 TRBV7-9 - CASSLTGPTEAFF TGTGCCAGCAGCCTTACAGGTCCCACTGAAGCTTTCTTT
- TRBJ1-2 TRBV9 - CASSANYGYTF TGTGCCAGCAGCGCGAACTATGGCTACACCTTC
- TRBJ2-5 TRBV7-8 - CASSLISAGVGEETQYF TGTGCCAGCAGCTTAATTTCGGCAGGGGTGGGTGAAGAGACCCAGTACTTC
- TRBJ2-1 TRBV10-1 TRBD2 CASSEGRGSLDEQFF TGCGCCAGCAGTGAAGGGCGGGGGTCATTGGATGAGCAGTTCTTC
- TRBJ1-1 TRBV29-1 - CSGVRRGWTEAFF TGCAGCGGGGTAAGAAGAGGGTGGACTGAAGCTTTCTTT
few TRBJ2-7 TRBV19 TRBD1 CASSAGPGQGFYEQYF TGTGCCAGTAGCGCAGGTCCAGGACAGGGGTTTTATGAGCAGTACTTC
- TRBJ2-1 TRBV7-2 TRBD2 CASSRLAEPYNEQFF TGTGCCAGCAGCAGACTAGCGGAACCCTACAATGAGCAGTTCTTC
- TRBJ2-7 TRBV9 TRBD2 CAVPASGLYEQYF TGTGCGGTCCCGGCTAGCGGCCTCTACGAGCAGTACTTC
- TRBJ2-5 TRBV7-2 TRBD1 CASSLVSGQGEETQYF TGTGCCAGCAGCTTAGTTTCCGGACAGGGGGAAGAGACCCAGTACTTC
- TRBJ2-2 TRBV6-5 - CASRPTGTPHGELFF TGTGCCAGCAGACCCACCGGGACACCCCACGGGGAGCTGTTTTTT
once TRBJ1-2 TRBV6-1 TRBD1 CASSVLTGGSGYTF TGTGCCAGCAGTGTTCTTACAGGGGGCTCTGGCTACACCTTC
few TRBJ2-5 TRBV11-2 TRBD2 CASSGRLAGLQETQYF TGTGCCAGCAGCGGACGACTAGCGGGGCTTCAAGAGACCCAGTACTTC
- TRBJ1-2 TRBV30 - CAWSGEGEGYGYTF TGTGCCTGGAGCGGAGAGGGAGAGGGCTATGGCTACACCTTC
- TRBJ2-7 TRBV7-9 TRBD2 CASSSIPGTSVEPEQYF TGTGCCAGCAGCTCCATTCCAGGGACTAGCGTCGAGCCGGAGCAGTACTTC
- TRBJ2-4 TRBV9 TRBD1 CASSVAGTGLDIQYF TGTGCCAGCAGCGTAGCAGGGACAGGGTTGGACATTCAGTACTTC
- TRBJ2-7 TRBV2 - CASSEGQRAYEQYF TGTGCCAGCAGTGAGGGCCAGAGAGCCTACGAGCAGTACTTC
- TRBJ2-7 TRBV11-2 - CASSLDWSSYEQYF TGTGCCAGCAGCTTAGATTGGAGCTCCTACGAGCAGTACTTC
- TRBJ1-3 TRBV9 - CASSVRGDSLSGNTIYF TGTGCCAGCAGCGTAAGGGGCGACAGCCTCTCTGGAAACACCATATATTTT
- TRBJ2-7 TRBV7-2 TRBD1 CASSSPGTGGYEQYF TGTGCCAGCAGCTCCCCTGGGACAGGGGGGTACGAGCAGTACTTC
- TRBJ1-3 TRBV18 - CASSPVSPSGNTIYF TGTGCCAGCTCACCAGTATCTCCCTCTGGAAACACCATATATTTT
- TRBJ1-2 TRBV30 - CAWSHSGPYGYTF TGTGCCTGGAGCCACTCAGGCCCCTATGGCTACACCTTC
- TRBJ1-2 TRBV7-2 TRBD1 CASSADRAGGYTF TGTGCCAGCAGCGCCGACAGGGCCGGTGGCTACACCTTC
- TRBJ2-2 TRBV6-1 TRBD1 CASSEWRDRANTGELFF TGTGCCAGCAGTGAATGGAGGGACAGGGCGAACACCGGGGAGCTGTTTTTT